A selection of T cell receptor beta chains follows, all from one sample in a study of shared clonotypes between healthy human individuals. Profiled with immunoSEQ multiplex PCR; TCRdb holds only in-frame clones, not every one. The sample includes about 110,000 clones, around 68% of them seen just once. Sequencing was done on a sample of memory CD8+ T cells sorted from blood. The receptors shown here come from a woman in her twenties or thirties in good health. The CDR3 runs from the conserved cysteine through the conserved F or W. Fields, in order: J gene, CDR3 length, clone size, D gene, V gene, CDR3 DNA, CDR3 protein. A D gene is named only where the DNA matches it firmly. Only part of the rows carry a size: once, few, many, or a class if the clone is expanded.

J: TRBJ2-7; length: 14; size: NA; D: TRBD1; V: TRBV25-1; DNA: TGTGCCAGCACCCGGACAGGGAGCTCCTACGAGCAGTACTTC; CDR3: CASTRTGSSYEQYF
J: TRBJ1-5; length: 20; size: medium-sized; D: NA; V: TRBV21-1; DNA: TGTGCCAGCAGCTTCCCGGGACAGGGGACCAAGGGGGAAGCGGGTCAGCCCCAGCATTTT; CDR3: CASSFPGQGTKGEAGQPQHF
J: TRBJ2-2; length: 13; size: many; D: NA; V: TRBV25-1; DNA: TGTGCCAGCAGTGGAACAGCCACCGGGGAGCTGTTTTTT; CDR3: CASSGTATGELFF
J: TRBJ2-7; length: 13; size: few; D: NA; V: TRBV4-2; DNA: TGTGCCAGCAGCCAAGAGTTCCTCTACGAGCAGTACTTC; CDR3: CASSQEFLYEQYF
J: TRBJ2-7; length: 13; size: NA; D: NA; V: TRBV4-2; DNA: TGTGCCAGCAGCCCAGACAGCGCCTACGAGCAGTACTTC; CDR3: CASSPDSAYEQYF
J: TRBJ2-2; length: 17; size: NA; D: NA; V: TRBV7-9; DNA: TGTGCCAGCAGCCACGCGGGGGACAGTCGTGCACCGGGGAAGCTGTTTTTT; CDR3: CASSHAGDSRAPGKLFF
J: TRBJ2-1; length: 16; size: NA; D: TRBD2; V: TRBV7-9; DNA: TGTGCCAGCAGCTTCCTAGCGGGACCCTCCTACAATGAGCAGTTCTTC; CDR3: CASSFLAGPSYNEQFF
J: TRBJ1-3; length: 14; size: NA; D: NA; V: TRBV2; DNA: TGTGCCAGCAGTGCTGATACTTCTGGAAACACCATATATTTT; CDR3: CASSADTSGNTIYF
J: TRBJ2-1; length: 13; size: NA; D: NA; V: TRBV19; DNA: TGTGCCAGTAGTTTTCGTGGGATCTATGAGCAGTTCTTC; CDR3: CASSFRGIYEQFF
J: TRBJ2-7; length: 15; size: NA; D: NA; V: TRBV18; DNA: TGTGCCAGCTCAACCGCCCAGGGAGTATCCTACGAGCAGTACTTC; CDR3: CASSTAQGVSYEQYF